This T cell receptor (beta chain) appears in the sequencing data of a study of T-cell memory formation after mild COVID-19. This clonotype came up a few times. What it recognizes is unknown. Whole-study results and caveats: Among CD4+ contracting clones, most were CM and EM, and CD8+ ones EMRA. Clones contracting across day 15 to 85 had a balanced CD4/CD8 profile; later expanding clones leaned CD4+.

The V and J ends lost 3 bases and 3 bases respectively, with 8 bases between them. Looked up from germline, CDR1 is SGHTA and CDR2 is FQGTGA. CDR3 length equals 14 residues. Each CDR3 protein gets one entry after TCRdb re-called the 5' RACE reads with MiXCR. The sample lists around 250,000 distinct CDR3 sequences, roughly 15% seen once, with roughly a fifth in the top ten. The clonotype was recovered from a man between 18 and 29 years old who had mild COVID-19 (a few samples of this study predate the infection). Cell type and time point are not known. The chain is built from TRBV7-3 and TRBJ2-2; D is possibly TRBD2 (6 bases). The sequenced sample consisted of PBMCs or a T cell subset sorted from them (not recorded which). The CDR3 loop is CASSFWGDTGELFF. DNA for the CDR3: TGTGCCAGCAGCTTTTGGGGGGACACCGGGGAGCTGTTTTTT.